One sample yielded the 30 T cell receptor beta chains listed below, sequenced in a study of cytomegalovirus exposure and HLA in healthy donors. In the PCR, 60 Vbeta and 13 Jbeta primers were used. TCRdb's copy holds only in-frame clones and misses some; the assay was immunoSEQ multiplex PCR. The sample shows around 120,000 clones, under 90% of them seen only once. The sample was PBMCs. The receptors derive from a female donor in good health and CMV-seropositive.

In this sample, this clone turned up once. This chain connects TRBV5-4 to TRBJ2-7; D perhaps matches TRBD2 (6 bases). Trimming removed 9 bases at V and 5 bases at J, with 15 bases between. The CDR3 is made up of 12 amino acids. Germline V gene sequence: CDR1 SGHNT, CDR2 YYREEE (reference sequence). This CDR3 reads CATWEVPDEQYF. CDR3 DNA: TGTGCCACGTGGGAGGTCCCGGACGAGCAGTACTTC.

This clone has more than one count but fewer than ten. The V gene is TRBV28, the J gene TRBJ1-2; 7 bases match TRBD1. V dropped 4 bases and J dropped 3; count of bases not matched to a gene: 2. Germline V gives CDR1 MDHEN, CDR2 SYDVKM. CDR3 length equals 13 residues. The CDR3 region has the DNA TGTGCCAGCAGTTCCGGGACAGACTATGGCTACACCTTC. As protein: CASSSGTDYGYTF.

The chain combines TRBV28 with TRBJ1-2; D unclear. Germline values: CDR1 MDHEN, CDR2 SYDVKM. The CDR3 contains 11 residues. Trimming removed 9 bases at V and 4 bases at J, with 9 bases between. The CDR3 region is CASTDTYGYTF. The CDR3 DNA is TGTGCCAGTACAGATACCTATGGCTACACCTTC.

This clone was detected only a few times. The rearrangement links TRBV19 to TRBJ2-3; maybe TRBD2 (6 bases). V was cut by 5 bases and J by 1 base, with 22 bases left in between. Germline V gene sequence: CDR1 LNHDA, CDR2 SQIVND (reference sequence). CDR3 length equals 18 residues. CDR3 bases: TGTGCCAGTAGTCTTGGCTGGGCCGGCGGGACTGGCACAGATACGCAGTATTTT. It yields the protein CASSLGWAGGTGTDTQYF. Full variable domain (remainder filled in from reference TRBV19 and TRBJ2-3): DGGITQSPKYLFRKEGQNVTLSCEQNLNHDAMYWYRQDPGQGLRLIYYSQIVNDFQKGDIAEGYSVSREKKESFPLTVTSAQKNPTAFYLCASSLGWAGGTGTDTQYFGPGTRLTVL.

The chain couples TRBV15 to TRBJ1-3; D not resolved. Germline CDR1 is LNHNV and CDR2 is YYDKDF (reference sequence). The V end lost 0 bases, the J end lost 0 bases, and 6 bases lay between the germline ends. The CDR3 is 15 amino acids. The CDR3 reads CATSRDLGSGNTIYF. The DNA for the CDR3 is TGTGCCACCAGCAGAGATCTCGGCTCTGGAAACACCATATATTTT.

The CDR3 DNA sequence: TGTGCCAGCAGCTTTACAGGACCGTCACCCCTCCACTTT. Translating it yields CASSFTGPSPLHF. The chain uses TRBV5-8 and TRBJ1-6, with a tentative D call TRBD1 (5 bases). The CDR3 length is 13 residues. Deletions cut 2 bases from V and 10 bases from J, with 10 bases between. Germline values: CDR1 SGHTS, CDR2 YDEGEE.

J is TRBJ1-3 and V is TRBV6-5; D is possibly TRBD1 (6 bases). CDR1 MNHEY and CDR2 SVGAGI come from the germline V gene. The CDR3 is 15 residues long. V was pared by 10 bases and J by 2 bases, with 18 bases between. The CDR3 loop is CATRQVGEPGNTIYF. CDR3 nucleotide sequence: TGTGCCACCAGACAGGTCGGTGAGCCTGGAAACACCATATATTTT.

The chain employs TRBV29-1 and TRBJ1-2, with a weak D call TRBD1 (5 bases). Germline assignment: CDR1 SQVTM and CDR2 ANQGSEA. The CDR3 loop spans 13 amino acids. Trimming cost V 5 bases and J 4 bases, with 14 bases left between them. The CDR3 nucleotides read TGCAGCGTTTCCGACAGAGCTACCTATGGCTACACCTTC. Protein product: CSVSDRATYGYTF.

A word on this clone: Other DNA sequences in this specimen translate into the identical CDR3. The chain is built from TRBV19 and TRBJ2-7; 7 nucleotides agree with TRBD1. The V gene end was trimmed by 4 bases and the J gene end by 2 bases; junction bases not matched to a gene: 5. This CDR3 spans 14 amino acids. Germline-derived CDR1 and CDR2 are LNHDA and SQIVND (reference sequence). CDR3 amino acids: CASSTTGIPYEQYF. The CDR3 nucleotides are TGTGCCAGTAGTACGACAGGGATTCCCTACGAGCAGTACTTC.

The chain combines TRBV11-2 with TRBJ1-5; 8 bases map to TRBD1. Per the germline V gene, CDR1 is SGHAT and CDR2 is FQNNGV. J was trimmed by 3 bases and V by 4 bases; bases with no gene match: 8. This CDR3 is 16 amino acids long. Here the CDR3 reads CASSSPRQGINQPQHF. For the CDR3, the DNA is TGTGCCAGCAGCTCCCCCCGACAGGGGATCAATCAGCCCCAGCATTTT. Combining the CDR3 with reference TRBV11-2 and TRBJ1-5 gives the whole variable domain EAGVAQSPRYKIIEKRQSVAFWCNPISGHATLYWYQQILGQGPKLLIQFQNNGVVDDSQLPKDRFSAERLKGVDSTLKIQPAKLEDSAVYLCASSSPRQGINQPQHFGDGTRLSIL.

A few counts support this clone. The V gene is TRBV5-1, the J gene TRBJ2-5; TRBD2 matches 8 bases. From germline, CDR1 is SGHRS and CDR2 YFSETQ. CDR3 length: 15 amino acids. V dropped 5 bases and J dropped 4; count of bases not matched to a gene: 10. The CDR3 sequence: CASSTTRGGVETQYF. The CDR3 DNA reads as TGCGCCAGCAGTACGACACGGGGGGGCGTAGAGACCCAGTACTTC.

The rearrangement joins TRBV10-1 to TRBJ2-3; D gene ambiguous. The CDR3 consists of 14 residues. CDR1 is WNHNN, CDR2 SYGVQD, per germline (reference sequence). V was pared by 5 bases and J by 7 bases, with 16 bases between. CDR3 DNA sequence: TGCGCCAGCAGTAGGTCAGTTGCGGTGAATACGCAGTATTTT. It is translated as CASSRSVAVNTQYF.

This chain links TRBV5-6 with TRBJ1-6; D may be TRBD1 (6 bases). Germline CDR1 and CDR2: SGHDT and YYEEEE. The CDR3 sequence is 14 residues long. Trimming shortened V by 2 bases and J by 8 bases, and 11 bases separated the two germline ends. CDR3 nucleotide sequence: TGTGCCAGCAGCTTCAGGGGCCTTTATTCACCCCTCCACTTT. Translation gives CASSFRGLYSPLHF.

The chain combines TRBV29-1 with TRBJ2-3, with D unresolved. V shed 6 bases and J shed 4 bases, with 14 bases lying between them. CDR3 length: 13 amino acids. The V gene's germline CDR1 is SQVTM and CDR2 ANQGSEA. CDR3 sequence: CSVSPVSPDTQYF. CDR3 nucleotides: TGCAGCGTCTCCCCGGTTAGCCCAGATACGCAGTATTTT.

CDR3 residues: CASSRGTTNTGELFF. The CDR3 DNA reads as TGTGCCAGCAGCCGCGGGACTACGAACACCGGGGAGCTGTTTTTT. The chain recombines TRBV5-4 with TRBJ2-2; TRBD2 matches 7 bases. V was clipped by 4 bases and J by 0 bases; unmatched bases: 3. The CDR3 spans 15 residues. Per the germline V gene, CDR1 is SGHNT and CDR2 is YYREEE (reference sequence).

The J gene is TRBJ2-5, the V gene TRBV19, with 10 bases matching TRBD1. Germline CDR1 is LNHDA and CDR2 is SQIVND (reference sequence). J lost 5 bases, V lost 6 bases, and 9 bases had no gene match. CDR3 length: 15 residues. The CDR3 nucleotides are TGTGCCAGTAGCGGCGGGACAGGGGTTCGGGAGACCCAGTACTTC. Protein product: CASSGGTGVRETQYF.

The chain's CDR3 is CASSIPQGRARDPQISDNSPLHF. In nucleotides, the CDR3 is TGTGCCAGTAGTATACCCCAGGGCAGGGCGCGCGATCCTCAGATTTCAGATAATTCACCCCTCCACTTT. The chain recombines TRBV19 with TRBJ1-6; D perhaps matches TRBD1 (5 bases). CDR1 LNHDA and CDR2 SQIVND come from the germline V gene (reference sequence). The CDR3 loop spans 23 amino acids. Trimming pared 2 bases from V and 5 bases from J, leaving 34 bases between.

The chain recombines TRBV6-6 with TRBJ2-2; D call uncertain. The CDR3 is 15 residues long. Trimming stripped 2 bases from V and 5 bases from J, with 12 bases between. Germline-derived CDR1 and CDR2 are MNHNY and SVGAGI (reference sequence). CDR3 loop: CASSYRSGGTGELFF. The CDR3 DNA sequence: TGTGCCAGCAGTTACAGGTCAGGTGGGACCGGGGAGCTGTTTTTT.

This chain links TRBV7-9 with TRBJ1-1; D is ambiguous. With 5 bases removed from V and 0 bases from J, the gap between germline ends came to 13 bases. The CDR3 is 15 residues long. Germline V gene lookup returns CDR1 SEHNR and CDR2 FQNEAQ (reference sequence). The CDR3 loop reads CASSPLKNLNTEAFF. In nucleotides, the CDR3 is TGTGCCAGCAGCCCCCTCAAGAACTTGAACACTGAAGCTTTCTTT.

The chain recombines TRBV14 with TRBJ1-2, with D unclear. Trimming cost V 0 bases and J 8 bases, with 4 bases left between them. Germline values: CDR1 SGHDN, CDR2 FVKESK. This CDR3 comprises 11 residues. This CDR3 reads CASSQDLGYTF. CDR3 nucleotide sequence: TGTGCCAGCAGCCAAGATCTCGGCTACACCTTC.

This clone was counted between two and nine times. This chain's CDR3 is CASSEAKNSRYEQYF. The CDR3 DNA reads as TGTGCCAGCAGTGAAGCCAAGAACAGCCGCTACGAGCAGTACTTC. The rearrangement links TRBV6-1 to TRBJ2-7; D gene ambiguous. This CDR3 contains 15 residues. Per germline, CDR1 MNHNS and CDR2 SASEGT. V was clipped by 0 bases and J by 3 bases, with 12 bases between them.

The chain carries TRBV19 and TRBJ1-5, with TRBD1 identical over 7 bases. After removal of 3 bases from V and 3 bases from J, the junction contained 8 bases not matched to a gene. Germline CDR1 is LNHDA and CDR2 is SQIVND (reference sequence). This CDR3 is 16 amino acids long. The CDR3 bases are TGTGCCAGTAGTATCTACGGGACAGCCTACAATCAGCCCCAGCATTTT. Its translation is CASSIYGTAYNQPQHF.

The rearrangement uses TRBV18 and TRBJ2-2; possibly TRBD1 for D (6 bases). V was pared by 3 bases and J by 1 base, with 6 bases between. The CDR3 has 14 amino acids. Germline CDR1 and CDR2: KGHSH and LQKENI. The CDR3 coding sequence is TGTGCCAGCTCACCGGGACAGAACACCGGGGAGCTGTTTTTT. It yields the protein CASSPGQNTGELFF.

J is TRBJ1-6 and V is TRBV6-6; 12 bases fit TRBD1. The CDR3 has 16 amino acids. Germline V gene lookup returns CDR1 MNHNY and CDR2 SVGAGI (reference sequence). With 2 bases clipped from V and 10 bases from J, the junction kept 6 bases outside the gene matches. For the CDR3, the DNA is TGTGCCAGCAGTTACAGCGGGACAGGGGGCAGATCACCCCTCCACTTT. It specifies CASSYSGTGGRSPLHF.

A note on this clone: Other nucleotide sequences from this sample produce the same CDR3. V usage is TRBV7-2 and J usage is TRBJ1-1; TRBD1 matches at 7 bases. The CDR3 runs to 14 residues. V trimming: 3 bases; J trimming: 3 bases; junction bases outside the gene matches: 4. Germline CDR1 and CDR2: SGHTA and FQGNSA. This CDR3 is CASSFRGEDTEAFF. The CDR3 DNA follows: TGTGCCAGCAGCTTCAGGGGGGAGGACACTGAAGCTTTCTTT.

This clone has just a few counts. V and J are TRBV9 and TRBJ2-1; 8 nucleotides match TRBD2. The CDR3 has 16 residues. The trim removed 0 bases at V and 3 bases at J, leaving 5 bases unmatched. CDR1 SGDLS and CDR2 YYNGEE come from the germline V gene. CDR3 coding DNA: TGTGCCAGCAGCGTAGGGGGCGGGGGGAGCTACAATGAGCAGTTCTTC. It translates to CASSVGGGGSYNEQFF.

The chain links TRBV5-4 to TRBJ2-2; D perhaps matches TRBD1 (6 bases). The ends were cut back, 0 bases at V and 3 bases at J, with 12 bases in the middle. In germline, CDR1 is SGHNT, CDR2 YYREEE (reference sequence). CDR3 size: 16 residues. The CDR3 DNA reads TGTGCCAGCAGCTTGGCCGGCAGGGGTGACACCGGGGAGCTGTTTTTT. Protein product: CASSLAGRGDTGELFF.

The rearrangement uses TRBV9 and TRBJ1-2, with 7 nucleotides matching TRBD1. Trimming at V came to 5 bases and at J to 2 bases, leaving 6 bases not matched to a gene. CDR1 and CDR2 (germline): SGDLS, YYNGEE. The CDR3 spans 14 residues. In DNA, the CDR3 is TGTGCCAGCAGTCGGGACAGACAAAACTATGGCTACACCTTC. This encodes CASSRDRQNYGYTF.

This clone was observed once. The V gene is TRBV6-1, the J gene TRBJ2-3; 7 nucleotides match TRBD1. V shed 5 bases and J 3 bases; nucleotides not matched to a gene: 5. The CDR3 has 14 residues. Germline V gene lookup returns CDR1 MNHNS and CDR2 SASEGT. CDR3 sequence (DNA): TGTGCCAGCAGTATGGGACAGCCAACAGATACGCAGTATTTT. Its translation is CASSMGQPTDTQYF.

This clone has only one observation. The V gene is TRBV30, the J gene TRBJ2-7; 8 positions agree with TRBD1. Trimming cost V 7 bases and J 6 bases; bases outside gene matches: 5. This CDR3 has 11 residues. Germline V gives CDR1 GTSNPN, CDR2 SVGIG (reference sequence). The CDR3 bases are TGTGCCTCCCAGGGGGCAGGCGAGCAGTACTTC. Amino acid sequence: CASQGAGEQYF. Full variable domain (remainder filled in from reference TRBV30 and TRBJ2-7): SQTIHQWPATLVQPVGSPLSLECTVEGTSNPNLYWYRQAAGRGLQLLFYSVGIGQISSEVPQNLSASRPQDRQFILSSKKLLLSDSGFYLCASQGAGEQYFGPGTRLTVT.